This passage covers 23 T cell receptor beta chains from one sample sequenced in a study of human T cells and chemical hapten exposure. MiXCR, applied by TCRdb to the RACE reads, yields one record per CDR3 protein. The table has under 400,000 distinct CDR3 sequences, approximately 5.1% seen once. Described time point: pre-sensitization, week 0. This sample's treatment: therapeutic diphenylcyclopropenone sensitization with weekly scalp DPC. The sample was whole blood, taken in connection with sensitization to the hapten diphenylcyclopropenone (DPC). These TCRs come from a woman aged 45 to 65 with alopecia areata. Some clones in this sample may be carry-over from other donors' samples.

This clonotype was seen at least ten times. This chain connects TRBV7-9 to TRBJ2-5; D is perhaps TRBD2 (6 bases). V lost 5 bases to trimming and J lost 5 bases, with 21 bases between them. The CDR3 has 16 amino acids. The germline CDR1 and CDR2 sequences are SEHNR and FQNEAQ (reference sequence). CDR3 DNA: TGTGCCAGCAGCCCGGGACTGCAAGTCGATATCGAGACCCAGTACTTC. Its protein product is CASSPGLQVDIETQYF.

The J gene is TRBJ2-1, the V gene TRBV7-7; D perhaps matches TRBD2 (5 bases). The V end lost 5 bases, the J end lost 3 bases, and 14 bases lay between the germline ends. This CDR3 region has 15 residues. Looked up from germline, CDR1 is SSHAT and CDR2 is FNYEAQ (reference sequence). As DNA, the CDR3 is TGTGCCAGCAGCAGTGGACTGAGCCTCTACAATGAGCAGTTCTTC. As protein: CASSSGLSLYNEQFF.

This clonotype was counted at least ten times. The chain links TRBV6-5 to TRBJ1-2, with a possible D match to TRBD1 (5 bases). In germline, CDR1 is MNHEY, CDR2 SVGAGI. Trimming pared 2 bases from V and 3 bases from J, leaving 19 bases between. The CDR3 totals 17 residues. The CDR3 here is CASSYVIVRDGDYGYTF. The DNA for the CDR3 is TGTGCCAGCAGTTACGTGATTGTCCGGGACGGTGACTATGGCTACACCTTC.

This clonotype was found many times. The genes are TRBV2 and TRBJ2-2; 10 positions match TRBD1. This CDR3 is 15 amino acids long. Germline CDR1 SNHLY, CDR2 FYNNEI. After removal of 8 bases from V and 7 bases from J, the junction contained 10 bases not matched to a gene. The CDR3 loop is CASLGQGMVNGELFF. The CDR3 region has the DNA TGTGCCAGCCTGGGACAGGGGATGGTGAACGGGGAGCTGTTTTTT.

This clonotype was counted only a few times. This chain joins TRBV24-1 and TRBJ1-4, with 10 bases aligning to TRBD1. V lost 2 bases and J lost 8; bases outside the gene matches: 4. The V gene's germline CDR1 is KGHDR and CDR2 SFDVKD. The CDR3 contains 15 residues. DNA of the CDR3: TGTGCCACCAGTGATTCCGGGACAGGGGACGAAAAACTGTTTTTT. Encoded protein: CATSDSGTGDEKLFF.

In this sample, this clonotype turned up many times. The chain employs TRBV7-2 and TRBJ1-1, with D perhaps TRBD1 (6 bases). Per the germline V gene, CDR1 is SGHTA and CDR2 is FQGNSA. This CDR3 has 15 residues. Trimming stripped 4 bases from V and 4 bases from J, with 16 bases between. The CDR3 DNA is TGTGCCAGCAGCTCCTGGGGGGGCGCGGGCACTGAAGCTTTCTTT. Its protein is CASSSWGGAGTEAFF.

The sample holds a few counts of this clonotype. J is TRBJ2-1 and V is TRBV20-1; D may be TRBD1 (6 bases). Per germline, CDR1 DFQATT and CDR2 SNEGSKA (reference sequence). This CDR3 has 13 residues. V was pared by 6 bases and J by 4 bases, with 13 bases between. This CDR3 reads CSAPPRGYNEQFF. The CDR3 bases are TGCAGTGCCCCACCAAGGGGGTACAATGAGCAGTTCTTC.

This clonotype has ten or more counts. The gene calls are TRBV11-2 and TRBJ2-7; D ambiguous. The CDR3 is made up of 13 amino acids. The V gene's germline CDR1 is SGHAT and CDR2 FQNNGV. V lost 2 bases, J lost 2 bases, and 7 bases lay in between. Here the CDR3 DNA reads TGTGCCAGCAGCTTAACGGCCACCTACGAGCAGTACTTC. It encodes CASSLTATYEQYF. Using reference TRBV11-2 and TRBJ2-7 for the parts outside the CDR3, the full variable domain is EAGVAQSPRYKIIEKRQSVAFWCNPISGHATLYWYQQILGQGPKLLIQFQNNGVVDDSQLPKDRFSAERLKGVDSTLKIQPAKLEDSAVYLCASSLTATYEQYFGPGTRLTVT.

Ten or more counts support this clonotype. In nucleotides, the CDR3 is TGTGCCAGCAGACCGACTAGCGGGGGGGGCGATAGTGAGCAGTTCTTC. Its protein product is CASRPTSGGGDSEQFF. The chain recombines TRBV3-1 with TRBJ2-1; TRBD2 matches at 14 bases. Germline V CDR1 and CDR2: LGHDT, YNNKEL (reference sequence). The CDR3 runs to 16 residues. V gave up 6 bases and J gave up 9 bases; unmatched junction bases: 10.

This clonotype was recorded many times. The chain uses TRBV7-9 and TRBJ2-3; possible D gene TRBD2, 6 bases. The germline V gene has CDR1 SEHNR and CDR2 FQNEAQ (reference sequence). The CDR3 length is 14 residues. The V and J ends lost 4 bases and 5 bases respectively, with 13 bases between them. The CDR3 nucleotides read TGTGCCAGCAGCTCAACGGAGGGGAGAGATACGCAGTATTTT. This gives the protein CASSSTEGRDTQYF.

This clonotype was counted at least ten times. This chain connects TRBV30 to TRBJ2-1; 10 bases are shared with TRBD2. The CDR3 has 15 amino acids. Germline V gene lookup returns CDR1 GTSNPN and CDR2 SVGIG (reference sequence). Trimming cost V 3 bases and J 4 bases; bases outside gene matches: 6. CDR3 in DNA: TGTGCCTGGAGAACCGGGACTAGCGCATACAATGAGCAGTTCTTC. Its translation: CAWRTGTSAYNEQFF.

This chain links TRBV6-5 with TRBJ2-1; the D gene is possibly TRBD1 (5 bases). Germline V gene lookup returns CDR1 MNHEY and CDR2 SVGAGI. V lost 5 bases, J lost 4 bases, and 15 bases lay in between. CDR3 size: 15 residues. The CDR3 bases are TGTGCCAGCAGTAAACAGGATTACCTATACAATGAGCAGTTCTTC. Protein product: CASSKQDYLYNEQFF.

This clonotype occurred many times. This chain links TRBV12-5 with TRBJ2-2; D remains unclear. The ends were cut back, 6 bases at V and 5 bases at J, with 4 bases in the middle. This CDR3 is built from 11 residues. Germline V lookup: CDR1 LGHNT, CDR2 FRNRAP. The CDR3 bases are TGTGCTAGTGGGGGAACCGGGGAGCTGTTTTTT. Amino acids: CASGGTGELFF.

This clonotype occurred many times. The chain combines TRBV9 with TRBJ2-7; the match to TRBD2 covers 7 bases. CDR3 length: 15 amino acids. Germline assignment: CDR1 SGDLS and CDR2 YYNGEE. Trimming cost V 4 bases and J 2 bases; bases outside gene matches: 9. CDR3 in amino acids: CASSSGGSGPYEQYF. The CDR3 coding sequence is TGTGCCAGCAGCTCAGGCGGGAGCGGTCCCTACGAGCAGTACTTC.

The table lists this clonotype with many counts. The V and J genes are TRBV4-3 and TRBJ2-1; 10 bases are a match to TRBD2. Germline trimming cut 0 bases from V and 5 bases from J; bases unmatched to any gene: 7. The CDR3 length is 17 residues. The germline V gene has CDR1 LGHNA and CDR2 YSLEER. In nucleotides, the CDR3 is TGCGCCAGCAGCCAAGATCCTAGCGGGAGATCCCACAATGAGCAGTTCTTC. It translates to CASSQDPSGRSHNEQFF.

This clonotype was seen repeatedly, ten times or more. The V and J genes are TRBV7-2 and TRBJ1-1; 7 positions agree with TRBD1. This CDR3 region has 14 residues. J lost 7 bases, V lost 6 bases, and 11 bases had no gene match. The germline V gene encodes CDR1 SGHTA and CDR2 FQGNSA. The DNA of the CDR3 is TGTGCCAGCAGACCATGGACAGGAGAGATTGAAGCTTTCTTT. This sequence encodes CASRPWTGEIEAFF.

The table lists this clonotype with many counts. V and J are TRBV7-2 and TRBJ2-2, with D unclear. This CDR3 spans 13 amino acids. Trimming removed 1 base from V and 7 bases from J, with 7 bases in between. Germline CDR1 and CDR2: SGHTA and FQGNSA. CDR3 DNA: TGTGCCAGCAGCTTAGTTGGCTTCGGGGAGCTGTTTTTT. This encodes CASSLVGFGELFF.

On this clonotype itself: A read error is likely, as this CDR3 ends without the conserved phenylalanine or tryptophan. The genes are TRBV28 and TRBJ2-7; no definite D call. Trimming stripped 3 bases from V and 1 base from J, with 10 bases between. From germline, CDR1 is MDHEN and CDR2 SYDVKM. This CDR3 is 14 amino acids long. The CDR3 region is CASSFGFKSYEQYY. The CDR3, as DNA: TGTGCCAGCAGTTTTGGGTTCAAGTCCTACGAGCAGTACTAC.

In this sample, this clonotype turned up many times. The chain employs TRBV6-6 and TRBJ1-2; TRBD1 agrees at 7 bases. V was clipped by 6 bases and J by 4 bases; unmatched bases: 8. In germline, CDR1 is MNHNY, CDR2 SVGAGI (reference sequence). CDR3 length: 14 amino acids. CDR3 nucleotide sequence: TGTGCCAGCAGGTCTCCAGGGGGAGGCTATGGCTACACCTTC. It specifies CASRSPGGGYGYTF.

The rearrangement uses TRBV20-1 and TRBJ2-1; D ambiguous. Germline CDR1 DFQATT, CDR2 SNEGSKA (reference sequence). The CDR3 is 13 amino acids. With 0 bases removed from V and 10 bases from J, the gap between germline ends came to 13 bases. The CDR3 DNA sequence: TGCAGTGCTAGAGATTTACAAAGGGCAGAGCAGTTCTTC. Encoded protein: CSARDLQRAEQFF.

This clonotype was observed many times. The chain couples TRBV25-1 to TRBJ2-3; tentatively, D is TRBD1 (6 bases). Germline loops: CDR1 MGHDK, CDR2 SYGVNS. The germline V and J ends were trimmed by 2 bases and 0 bases, with 12 bases remaining between them. The CDR3 contains 16 residues. The DNA of the CDR3 is TGTGCCAGCAGTGAAGCCTGGGGACACAGCACAGATACGCAGTATTTT. Translation: CASSEAWGHSTDTQYF.

This clonotype was counted ten times or more. This chain connects TRBV6-1 to TRBJ2-3; D is undetermined. V shed 9 bases and J shed 7 bases, with 14 bases lying between them. CDR1 and CDR2 from the germline V gene are MNHNS and SASEGT. This CDR3 comprises 12 residues. CDR3 protein: CASTVPTNTQYF. In DNA, the CDR3 is TGTGCCAGTACAGTGCCGACGAATACGCAGTATTTT.

This clonotype appeared many times. The chain is built from TRBV10-3 and TRBJ1-6; D is perhaps TRBD1 (5 bases). Trimming shortened V by 8 bases and J by 7 bases, and 12 bases separated the two germline ends. CDR1 and CDR2 from the germline V gene are ENHRY and SYGVKD. The CDR3 sequence is 13 residues long. This CDR3 reads CAIRWDGNSPLHF. As DNA, the CDR3 is TGTGCCATCCGTTGGGACGGCAATTCACCCCTCCACTTT.